This T cell receptor beta chain emerged from a study of cytomegalovirus exposure and HLA in healthy donors. Study-wide context: Sequencing of roughly 180 million T cells in an earlier analysis found under 120 million unique TCR beta sequences.

The study's findings and limits: Confirmation was obtained in vitro that a few CMV-associated chains are specific for CMV antigens. With later analysis, a missense DCLRE1C variant became linked to TCR beta V- and J-gene trimming. Among the most significant clusters, several appeared linked to common viral pathogens in a later analysis.

CDR1 LNHDA and CDR2 SQIVND come from the germline V gene (reference sequence). This CDR3 contains 14 residues. V lost 7 bases and J lost 7, with 19 bases in between. PCR was performed using 60 Vbeta and 13 Jbeta primers. Assay used: immunoSEQ multiplex PCR; TCRdb lists only in-frame clones, some missing. The repertoire consists of about 140,000 clones, with roughly three quarters occurring once and the leading ten covering more than 4.5%. This clone appeared a few times. Its antigen remains unidentified. The chain is built from TRBV19 and TRBJ1-1; TRBD1 is a possible D gene (5 bases). The source material was PBMCs. This receptor was identified in a woman aged 45-60 years in good health and CMV-seronegative. The CDR3 sequence is CASTPTGRASEAFF. The CDR3 DNA reads as TGTGCCAGTACCCCCACAGGTCGGGCGAGTGAAGCTTTCTTT.